The next 8 T cell receptor beta chains were all read from a single sample in a study of blood T cell repertoires in COVID-19. Data came from immunoSEQ multiplex PCR; TCRdb stores just in-frame clones and leaves some out. The data contain more than 250,000 clones, more than 75% of them singletons. Specimen: peripheral blood. The receptors here all came from a woman in her forties or fifties with acute or convalescent COVID-19.

V is TRBV7-9 and J is TRBJ2-7; 8 bases match TRBD1. This CDR3 region has 14 residues. Germline loops: CDR1 SEHNR, CDR2 FQNEAQ (reference sequence). Germline trimming cut 6 bases from V and 10 bases from J; bases unmatched to any gene: 14. CDR3 loop: CASSSSGTGDSQYF. CDR3 DNA sequence: TGTGCCAGCAGTTCGTCCGGGACAGGAGACTCCCAGTACTTC.

This chain connects TRBV28 to TRBJ2-7; no reliable D call. The length of the CDR3 is 13 residues. The V and J ends lost 5 bases and 1 base respectively, with 9 bases between them. Germline V gives CDR1 MDHEN, CDR2 SYDVKM. CDR3 loop: CASSTLESYEQYF. In DNA form, the CDR3 reads TGTGCCAGCAGTACTCTCGAGTCCTACGAGCAGTACTTC.

The chain joins TRBV5-1 to TRBJ2-2; no reliable D call. Per germline, CDR1 SGHRS and CDR2 YFSETQ. The CDR3 has 16 amino acids. The V gene lost 3 bases and the J gene lost 0 bases, with 12 bases spanning the gap. The CDR3 loop is CASSSDINTNTGELFF. DNA of the CDR3: TGCGCCAGCAGCTCCGACATAAACACGAACACCGGGGAGCTGTTTTTT.

V is TRBV9 and J is TRBJ2-5; tentative D call: TRBD1 (6 bases). The CDR3 is made up of 13 amino acids. In germline, CDR1 is SGDLS, CDR2 YYNGEE. V gave up 4 bases and J gave up 4 bases, with 11 bases separating them. CDR3: CASSFGQSETQYF. The CDR3 nucleotides read TGTGCCAGCAGCTTCGGACAGTCAGAGACCCAGTACTTC.

V is TRBV27 and J is TRBJ2-7, with 12 bases lining up with TRBD2. The CDR3 contains 17 residues. Germline assignment: CDR1 MNHEY and CDR2 SMNVEV (reference sequence). Losses at the gene ends were 2 bases for V and 3 bases for J; bases not matched to a gene: 8. The DNA of the CDR3 is TGTGCCAGCAGTTTACAGCCACTAGCGGGAGGACTCTACGAGCAGTACTTC. The encoded protein is CASSLQPLAGGLYEQYF.

V usage is TRBV7-3 and J usage is TRBJ2-1; 8 bases are a match to TRBD1. The J segment lost 9 bases and the V segment lost 6 bases, leaving 13 bases of the junction unmatched. This CDR3 is 15 amino acids long. Germline loops: CDR1 SGHTA, CDR2 FQGTGA. The CDR3 loop reads CASSFQGTGLSEQFF. The CDR3 DNA follows: TGTGCCAGCAGTTTTCAAGGGACAGGCCTTAGTGAGCAGTTCTTC.

The J gene is TRBJ2-5, the V gene TRBV7-8, with D maybe TRBD1 (6 bases). This CDR3 is built from 13 residues. Germline V gene lookup returns CDR1 SGHVS and CDR2 FQNEAQ. Trimming stripped 8 bases from V and 2 bases from J, with 12 bases between. CDR3 loop: CASRQGTQETQYF. CDR3 DNA sequence: TGTGCCAGCCGCCAGGGGACACAAGAGACCCAGTACTTC.

The chain has TRBV24-1 and TRBJ2-3; TRBD1 matches at 10 bases. This CDR3 spans 17 amino acids. CDR1 is KGHDR and CDR2 is SFDVKD in the germline V gene. With 6 bases clipped from V and 5 bases from J, the junction kept 13 bases outside the gene matches. The CDR3 sequence is CATSPEGRQGAGDTQYF. The CDR3 DNA follows: TGTGCCACCAGTCCTGAGGGCCGACAGGGGGCGGGAGATACGCAGTATTTT.